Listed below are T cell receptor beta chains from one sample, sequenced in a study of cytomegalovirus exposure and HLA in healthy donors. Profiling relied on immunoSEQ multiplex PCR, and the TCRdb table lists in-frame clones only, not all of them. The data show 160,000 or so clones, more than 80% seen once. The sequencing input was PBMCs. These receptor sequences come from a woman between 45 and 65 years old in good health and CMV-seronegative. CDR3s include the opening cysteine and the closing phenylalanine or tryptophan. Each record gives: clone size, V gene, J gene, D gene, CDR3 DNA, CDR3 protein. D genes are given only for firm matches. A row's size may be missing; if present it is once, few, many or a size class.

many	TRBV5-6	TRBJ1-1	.	TGTGCCAGCAGCTTGGTTAACGGGGTTTCGCGGGGCACTGAAGCTTTCTTT	CASSLVNGVSRGTEAFF
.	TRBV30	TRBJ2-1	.	TGTGCCTGGAGTCGCCCCCGCCAGGCTATCAATGAGCAGTTCTTC	CAWSRPRQAINEQFF
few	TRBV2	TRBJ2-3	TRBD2	TGTGCCAGCAGACAAAGCATGGCGAAGCGGGGGGGGTTATACCCACACGATACGCAGTATTTT	CASRQSMAKRGGLYPHDTQYF
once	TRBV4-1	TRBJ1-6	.	TGCGCCAGCAGCCAAGTTCCCGATTCACCCCTCCACTTT	CASSQVPDSPLHF
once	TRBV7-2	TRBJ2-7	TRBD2	TGTGCCAGCAGCTTAGGGACTAGCTGGTACGAGCAGTACTTC	CASSLGTSWYEQYF
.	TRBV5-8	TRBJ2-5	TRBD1	TGTGCCAGCAGGATCGGGACAGTGATTCAAGAGACCCAGTACTTC	CASRIGTVIQETQYF
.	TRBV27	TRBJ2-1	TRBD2	TGTGCCAGCAGTACTCAAGCGGGAGGGTTCGTCAATGAGCAGTTCTTC	CASSTQAGGFVNEQFF
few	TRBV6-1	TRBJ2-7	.	TGTGCCAGCAGGCCCGGACAGTCCTACGAGCAGTACTTC	CASRPGQSYEQYF
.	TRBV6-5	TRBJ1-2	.	TGTGCCAGCAAAAGAACAGGGTTGGGCTATGGCTACACCTTC	CASKRTGLGYGYTF
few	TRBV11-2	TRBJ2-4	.	TGTGCCAGCAGCCTATACAGGGCTGGAAACATTCAGTACTTC	CASSLYRAGNIQYF
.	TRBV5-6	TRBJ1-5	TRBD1	TGTGCCAGCAGCTGGGGGACAGGGCCTAATCAGCCCCAGCATTTT	CASSWGTGPNQPQHF
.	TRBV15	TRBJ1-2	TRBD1	TGTGCCACCAGCAGAAGAGCAGGGGGTGGCTACACCTTC	CATSRRAGGGYTF
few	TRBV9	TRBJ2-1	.	TGTGCCAGCAGCGTAGCTTCACACCCTCTAGGGCAGTTCTTC	CASSVASHPLGQFF
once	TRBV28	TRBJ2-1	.	TGTGCCAGCAGTTTCGGACAGAATTACAATGAGCAGTTCTTC	CASSFGQNYNEQFF
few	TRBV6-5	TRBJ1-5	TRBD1	TGTGCCAGCAACTCCCGGGACAGACCTTATCAGCCCCAGCATTTT	CASNSRDRPYQPQHF
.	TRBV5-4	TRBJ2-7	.	TGTGCCAGCAGCCGAGTGGGGCAAGACGAGCAGTACTTC	CASSRVGQDEQYF
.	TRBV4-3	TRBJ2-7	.	TGCGCCAGCAGCCAAGATCCCGGGGGACTTACCTACGAGCAGTACTTC	CASSQDPGGLTYEQYF
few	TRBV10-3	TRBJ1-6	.	TGTGCCATCAGTGGTGGAGGTTCGGAACCCCTCCACTTT	CAISGGGSEPLHF
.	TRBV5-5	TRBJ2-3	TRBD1	TGTGCCAGCAGGTGGGACAGGGGGCGCGTCGGAGTCTCCTCGGATACGCAGTATTTT	CASRWDRGRVGVSSDTQYF
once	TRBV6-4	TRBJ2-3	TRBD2	TGTGCCAGCAGTGCCAATAGCGGGAGTCCGACAGATACGCAGTATTTT	CASSANSGSPTDTQYF
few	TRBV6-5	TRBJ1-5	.	TGTGCCAGCAGTTACAACAGCTATAGCAATCAGCCCCAGCATTTT	CASSYNSYSNQPQHF
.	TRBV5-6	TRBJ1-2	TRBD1	TGTGCCAGCAGCTCTAATCCGGGACAGGCCCGTCCTGGCTACACCTTC	CASSSNPGQARPGYTF
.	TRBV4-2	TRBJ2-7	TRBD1	TGTGCCAGCAGCCCCTTCCCACAGGGGAAATCCTACGAGCAGTACTTC	CASSPFPQGKSYEQYF
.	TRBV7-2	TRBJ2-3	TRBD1	TGTGCCAGCAGACCAGGGGGTTCAGATACGCAGTATTTT	CASRPGGSDTQYF
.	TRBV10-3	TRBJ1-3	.	TGTGCCATCAGTGAGAGGGGGGGTACTTCGAGCTCTGGAAACACCATATATTTT	CAISERGGTSSSGNTIYF
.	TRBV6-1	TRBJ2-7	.	TGTGCCAGCAGTGATAGGCAGGGAAAATACGAGCAGTACTTC	CASSDRQGKYEQYF
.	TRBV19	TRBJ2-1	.	TGTGCCAGTAGTCTGGCGGAGGGCCCTTACAATGAGCAGTTCTTC	CASSLAEGPYNEQFF
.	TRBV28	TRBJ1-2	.	TGTGCCAGCAGTTTAGCCCCGAGGAGCTACACCTTC	CASSLAPRSYTF
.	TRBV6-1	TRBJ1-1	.	TGTGCCAGCAGTCGGGACACGCGAAGGTCTCAAGCTTTCTTT	CASSRDTRRSQAFF
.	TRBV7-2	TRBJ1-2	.	TGTGCCAGCAGCTTTAGGACAGCCAACTATGGCTACACCTTC	CASSFRTANYGYTF
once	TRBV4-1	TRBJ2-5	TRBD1	TGCGCCAGCAGCCTAACCGGGACAGACGGAGAGACCCAGTACTTC	CASSLTGTDGETQYF
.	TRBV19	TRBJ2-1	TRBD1	TGTGCCAGTAGTTCCAGAGGGGGCCCCGCCTCAGGGTATTCTTACAATGAGCAGTTCTTC	CASSSRGGPASGYSYNEQFF
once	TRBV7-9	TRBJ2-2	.	TGTGCCAGCAGCTTAGCGCGCCCGAACACCGGGGAGCTGTTTTTT	CASSLARPNTGELFF
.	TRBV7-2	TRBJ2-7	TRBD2	TGTGCCAGCAGCTTGGGACTAGCGGGGGCTTTAAACGAGCAGTACTTC	CASSLGLAGALNEQYF
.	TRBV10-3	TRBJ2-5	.	TGTGCCATCAGTGAGCTAAAAGAGACCCAGTACTTC	CAISELKETQYF
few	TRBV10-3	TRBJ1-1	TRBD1	TGTGCCACCGCCTCGGTGGGACAGGGGGCCTCTGAAGCTTTCTTT	CATASVGQGASEAFF
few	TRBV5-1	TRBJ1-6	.	TGCGCCAGCAGTGAACACTCCTATAATTCACCCCTCCACTTT	CASSEHSYNSPLHF
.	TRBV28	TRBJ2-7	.	TGTGCCAGCAGTTTCTCTCGGGGGGCCCCCTACGAGCAGTACTTC	CASSFSRGAPYEQYF
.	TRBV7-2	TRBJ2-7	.	TGTGCCAGCAGCCCCTCCCCCTACGAGCAGTACTTC	CASSPSPYEQYF
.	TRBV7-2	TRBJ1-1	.	TGTGCCAGCAGCTTAGAGGGCGGGCACACTGAAGCTTTCTTT	CASSLEGGHTEAFF
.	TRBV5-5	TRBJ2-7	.	TGTGCCAGCAGCTCGACAGTGAGCGAGCAGTACTTC	CASSSTVSEQYF
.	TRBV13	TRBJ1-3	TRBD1	TGTGCCAGCAGCTCCGGACAGGTCCTCTCCTCTGGAAACACCATATATTTT	CASSSGQVLSSGNTIYF
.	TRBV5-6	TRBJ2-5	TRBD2	TGTGCCAGCAGCCGACTAGCGGGGGCCCTCCAAGAGACCCAGTACTTC	CASSRLAGALQETQYF
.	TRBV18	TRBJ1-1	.	TGTGCCAGCTCACCAAGAGTGGACACTGAAGCTTTCTTT	CASSPRVDTEAFF
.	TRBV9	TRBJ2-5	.	TGTGCCAGCAGCGGGAGCGGAGACTTCGGGGAGACCCAGTACTTC	CASSGSGDFGETQYF
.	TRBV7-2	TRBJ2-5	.	TGTGCCAGCAGCTTAGTAAGGACAGCGGCGCGAGAGACCCAGTACTTC	CASSLVRTAARETQYF
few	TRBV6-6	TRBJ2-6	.	TGTGCCAGTCGGGACTCTGGGGCCAACGTCCTGACTTTC	CASRDSGANVLTF
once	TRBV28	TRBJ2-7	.	TGTGCCTCGCGCCTCAGCGGGGAGCAGTACTTC	CASRLSGEQYF
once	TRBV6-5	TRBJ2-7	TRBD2	TGTGCCAGCAGCCAGATAGCGGGGGGTTCGAACGAGCAGTACTTC	CASSQIAGGSNEQYF
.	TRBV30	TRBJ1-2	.	TGTGCCTGGAGTTTGGGCAGGGAAGGTGGCTACACCTTC	CAWSLGREGGYTF
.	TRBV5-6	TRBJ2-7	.	TGTGCCAGCAGCTTGGAGAACCGGGCGGAGGGCTACGAGCAGTACTTC	CASSLENRAEGYEQYF
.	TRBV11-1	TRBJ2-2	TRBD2	TGTGCCAGCAGCCGGACTAGCGGGGGGGCAGGCGGGGAGCTGTTTTTT	CASSRTSGGAGGELFF
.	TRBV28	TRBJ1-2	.	TGTGCCAGCACCGCACCCGGGACACAGGCTGGCTACACCTTC	CASTAPGTQAGYTF